Given below is one T cell receptor (beta chain) in context. Its specificity is unknown. This entry is derived from a study of T cell responses to AZD1222 COVID-19 vaccine. Study as a whole: Analyses pooled second doses at about 4 or about 12 weeks.

Generated by immunoSEQ multiplex PCR, the TCRdb table keeps only in-frame clones and is missing some. The sample lists more than 85,000 clones; 91% were seen once. Study outcomes and limitations: In all cases, repertoires were sampled only after the peak T cell response.

Sequences were derived from peripheral blood, sampled on day 0 of AZD1222 vaccination. The source of this sequence is an adult in good health.

The CDR3 loop reads CASSRRPGPVYGYTF. CDR3 bases: TGTGCCAGCAGCCGACGACCCGGGCCCGTCTATGGCTACACCTTC. This sequence joins TRBV7-8 and TRBJ1-2; no clear D. Per germline, CDR1 SGHVS and CDR2 FQNEAQ. Trimming took off 5 bases at V and 4 bases at J, with 17 bases between the two ends. The CDR3 extends over 15 amino acids.